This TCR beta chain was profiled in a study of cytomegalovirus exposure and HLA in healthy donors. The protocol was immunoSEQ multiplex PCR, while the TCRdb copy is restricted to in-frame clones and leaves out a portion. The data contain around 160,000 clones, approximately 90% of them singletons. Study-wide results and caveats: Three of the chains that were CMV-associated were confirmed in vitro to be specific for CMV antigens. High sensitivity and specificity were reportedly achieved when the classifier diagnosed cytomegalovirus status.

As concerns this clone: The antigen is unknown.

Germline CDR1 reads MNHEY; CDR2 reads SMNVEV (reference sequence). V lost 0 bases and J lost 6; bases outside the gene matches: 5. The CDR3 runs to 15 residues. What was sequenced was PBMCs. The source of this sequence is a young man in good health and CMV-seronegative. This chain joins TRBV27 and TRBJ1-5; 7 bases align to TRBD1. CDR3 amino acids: CASSLSIQGSQPQHF. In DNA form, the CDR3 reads TGTGCCAGCAGTTTATCGATACAGGGGAGTCAGCCCCAGCATTTT.